Each of the 4 T cell receptor beta chains below was sequenced from the same sample in a study of shared clonotypes between healthy human individuals. Measured with immunoSEQ multiplex PCR; TCRdb has only the in-frame clones, and not every one. Seen here are about 1 million clones, 75% to 80% observed once, and the top ten hold 0.52%. Sequencing was carried out using memory CD4+ T cells from PBMCs. Documented subset: CD45RA-negative fraction. These receptors were taken from a man aged 18 to 30 in good health. Some clones in this sample may be carry-over from other donors' samples.

V is TRBV30 and J is TRBJ1-1, with 7 bases fitting TRBD1. Trimming removed 3 bases from V and 2 bases from J; junction bases left unmatched: 6. This CDR3 region has 14 residues. The germline V gene encodes CDR1 GTSNPN and CDR2 SVGIG (reference sequence). The CDR3, as DNA: TGTGCCTGGAGCTCCGGGACAGTTAACACTGAAGCTTTCTTT. Protein sequence: CAWSSGTVNTEAFF.

The chain has TRBV18 and TRBJ1-1; 9 nucleotides align to TRBD1. V dropped 3 bases and J dropped 1; count of bases not matched to a gene: 6. This CDR3 has 16 residues. Germline V gene lookup returns CDR1 KGHSH and CDR2 LQKENI. The CDR3 DNA reads as TGTGCCAGCTCACCTCCGACAGGGGGGCAGAACACTGAAGCTTTCTTT. Amino acids: CASSPPTGGQNTEAFF.

This chain connects TRBV6-1 to TRBJ1-2; possible D gene TRBD1, 5 bases. The CDR3 sequence is 13 residues long. Trimming took off 3 bases at V and 6 bases at J, with 11 bases between the two ends. CDR1 is MNHNS and CDR2 is SASEGT in the germline V gene. In DNA form, the CDR3 reads TGTGCCAGCAGTGATTGGGGGGTGGATGGCTACACCTTC. Translated: CASSDWGVDGYTF.

This chain connects TRBV9 to TRBJ2-7; maybe TRBD1 (5 bases). CDR3 length: 15 residues. V lost 2 bases to trimming and J lost 1 base, with 13 bases between them. CDR1 and CDR2 (germline): SGDLS, YYNGEE. The CDR3 DNA reads TGTGCCAGCAGCGTCGCGCCAGGACAATCCTACGAGCAGTACTTC. Translation gives CASSVAPGQSYEQYF.